This TCR beta chain appears in the sequencing data of a study of cytomegalovirus exposure and HLA in healthy donors. PCR involved 60 Vbeta and 13 Jbeta primers. The assay was immunoSEQ multiplex PCR, and TCRdb's table has in-frame clones only and misses some. This table holds around 64,000 clones, over 75% found once. The CDR3 has 16 residues. Trimming removed 5 bases at V and 4 bases at J, with 21 bases between. Germline CDR1 and CDR2: SGHTS and YDEGEE. The sequenced sample consisted of PBMCs. The TCR sequence derives from a female donor in good health and CMV-seronegative. This chain links TRBV5-8 with TRBJ1-1; D not certain. The CDR3 coding sequence is TGTGCCAGCAGATATGTCGGAGTAGGTGGTCGCACTGAAGCTTTCTTT. This gives the protein CASRYVGVGGRTEAFF.